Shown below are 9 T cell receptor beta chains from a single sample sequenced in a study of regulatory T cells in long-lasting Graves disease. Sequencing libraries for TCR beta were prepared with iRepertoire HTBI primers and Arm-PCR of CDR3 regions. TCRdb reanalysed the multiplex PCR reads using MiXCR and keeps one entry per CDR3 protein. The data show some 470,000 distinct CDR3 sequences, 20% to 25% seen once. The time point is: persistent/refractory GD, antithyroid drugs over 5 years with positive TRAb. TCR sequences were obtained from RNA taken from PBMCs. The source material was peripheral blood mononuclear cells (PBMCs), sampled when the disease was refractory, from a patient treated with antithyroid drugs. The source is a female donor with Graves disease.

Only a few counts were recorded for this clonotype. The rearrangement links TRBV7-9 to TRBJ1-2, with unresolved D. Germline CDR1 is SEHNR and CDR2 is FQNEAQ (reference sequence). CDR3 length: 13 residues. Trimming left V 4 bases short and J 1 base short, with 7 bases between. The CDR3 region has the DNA TGTGCCAGCAGCTCCGAGATTAACTATGGCTACACCTTC. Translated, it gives CASSSEINYGYTF.

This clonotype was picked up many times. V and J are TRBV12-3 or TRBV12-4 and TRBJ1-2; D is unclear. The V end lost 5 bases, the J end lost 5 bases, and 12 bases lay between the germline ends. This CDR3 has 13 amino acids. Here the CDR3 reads CASSRTEIYGYTF. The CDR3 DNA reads TGTGCCAGCAGTAGGACGGAGATTTATGGCTACACCTTC.

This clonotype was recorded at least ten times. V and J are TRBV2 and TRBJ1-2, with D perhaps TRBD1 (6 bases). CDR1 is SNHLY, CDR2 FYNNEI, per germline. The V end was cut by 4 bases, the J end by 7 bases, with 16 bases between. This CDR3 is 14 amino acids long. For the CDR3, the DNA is TGTGCCAGCAGTGGGACAGAGGATCCCCTTGGCTACACCTTC. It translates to CASSGTEDPLGYTF.

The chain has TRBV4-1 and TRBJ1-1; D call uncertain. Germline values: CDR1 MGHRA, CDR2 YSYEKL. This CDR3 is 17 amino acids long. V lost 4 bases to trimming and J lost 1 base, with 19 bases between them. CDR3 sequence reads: CASSLTRVRRRNTEAFF. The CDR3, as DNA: TGCGCCAGCAGCCTAACTCGGGTCCGCCGACGGAACACTGAAGCTTTCTTT.

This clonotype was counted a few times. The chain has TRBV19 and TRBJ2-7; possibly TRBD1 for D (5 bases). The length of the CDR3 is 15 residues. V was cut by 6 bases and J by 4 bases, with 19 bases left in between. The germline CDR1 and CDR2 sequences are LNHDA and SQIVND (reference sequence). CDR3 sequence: CASSFSSDTLYEQYF. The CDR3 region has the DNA TGTGCCAGTAGCTTTTCTTCGGACACCCTATACGAGCAGTACTTC.

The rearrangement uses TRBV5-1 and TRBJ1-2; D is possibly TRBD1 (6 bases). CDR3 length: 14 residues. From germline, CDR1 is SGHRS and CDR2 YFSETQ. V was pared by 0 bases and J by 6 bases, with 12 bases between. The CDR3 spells CASSLGPGVDGYTF. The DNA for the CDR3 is TGCGCCAGCAGCTTGGGTCCAGGGGTGGATGGCTACACCTTC.

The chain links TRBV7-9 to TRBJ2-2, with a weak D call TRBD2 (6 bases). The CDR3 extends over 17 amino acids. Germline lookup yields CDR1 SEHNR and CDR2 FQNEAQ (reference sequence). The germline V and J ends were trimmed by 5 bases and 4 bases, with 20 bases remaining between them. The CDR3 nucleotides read TGTGCCAGCAGCCCAGCCCTCCGGGAGCGAGGCACCGGGGAGCTGTTTTTT. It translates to CASSPALRERGTGELFF.

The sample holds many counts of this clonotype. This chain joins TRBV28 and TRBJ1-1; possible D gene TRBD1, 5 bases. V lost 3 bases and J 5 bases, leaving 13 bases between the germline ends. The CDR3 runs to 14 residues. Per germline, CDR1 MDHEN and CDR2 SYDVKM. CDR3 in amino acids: CASSLTGVRTEAFF. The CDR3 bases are TGTGCCAGCAGTTTGACGGGGGTAAGAACTGAAGCTTTCTTT. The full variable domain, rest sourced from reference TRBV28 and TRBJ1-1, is DVKVTQSSRYLVKRTGEKVFLECVQDMDHENMFWYRQDPGLGLRLIYFSYDVKMKEKGDIPEGYSVSREKKERFSLILESASTNQTSMYLCASSLTGVRTEAFFGQGTRLTVV.

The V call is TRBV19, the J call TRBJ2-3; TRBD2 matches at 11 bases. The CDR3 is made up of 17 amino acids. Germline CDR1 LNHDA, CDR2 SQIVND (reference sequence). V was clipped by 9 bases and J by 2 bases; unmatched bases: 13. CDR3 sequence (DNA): TGTGCCAGGGGACTAGCGGACCTCGTCGGGGTCACAGATACGCAGTATTTT. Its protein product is CARGLADLVGVTDTQYF.